This T cell receptor (beta chain) was sequenced in a study of cytomegalovirus exposure and HLA in healthy donors. This CDR3 is built from 17 residues. V was trimmed by 0 bases and J by 0 bases, leaving 12 bases between them. From germline, CDR1 is LNHNV and CDR2 YYDKDF (reference sequence). Amplification used 60 Vbeta primers and 13 Jbeta primers. Per the original data handling: A later analysis counted approximately 80 million unique TCR beta chains, about 10 million shared. Sequencing used immunoSEQ multiplex PCR; TCRdb keeps in-frame clones, though not all of them. For V, J and clone size, that table is used; D and trimming come from the DNA. This table holds 120,000 to 150,000 clones, 79% found once.

The chain carries TRBV15 and TRBJ1-5, with D hard to call. The source material was PBMCs. The sequence derives from a woman aged 40-49 years in good health and CMV-seropositive. CDR3 bases: TGTGCCACCAGCAGAGAGAGGGCAGGATATAGCAATCAGCCCCAGCATTTT. Translated: CATSRERAGYSNQPQHF.